The 17 T cell receptor beta chains in this list originate from one sample, sequenced in a study of monozygotic twins with inflammatory bowel disease. Reprocessing the 5' RACE reads, TCRdb reports a single entry for every CDR3 protein and omits DNA. Here the sample table reports about 160,000 distinct CDR3 sequences. Material: blood. The receptors were sampled from a human donor with ulcerative colitis or Crohn's disease, or a healthy co-twin of an affected twin (not recorded which).

This chain connects TRBV27 to TRBJ2-7; TCRdb reports TRBD2, a call that lacks DNA to check it against. This CDR3 contains 15 residues. Germline loops: CDR1 MNHEY, CDR2 SMNVEV (reference sequence). The CDR3 reads CASWSGREIADEQYF.

The rearrangement uses TRBV5-1 and TRBJ2-2; TCRdb outputs TRBD2, but without DNA this stays unchecked. Germline V CDR1 and CDR2: SGHRS, YFSETQ. This CDR3 has 18 amino acids. CDR3 residues: CASSSGTSGSKNTGELFF.

The CDR3 here is CATSDLGLAGVNEQFF. This chain links TRBV24-1 with TRBJ2-1; TCRdb's assignment of TRBD2 cannot be checked, as there is no DNA. Germline values: CDR1 KGHDR, CDR2 SFDVKD. The CDR3 has 16 amino acids.

This CDR3 reads CASSVGAALTYEQYF. The chain carries TRBV9 and TRBJ2-7; TCRdb outputs TRBD1, but without DNA this stays unchecked. This CDR3 is built from 15 residues. The germline CDR1 and CDR2 sequences are SGDLS and YYNGEE. The full variable domain, rest sourced from reference TRBV9 and TRBJ2-7, is DSGVTQTPKHLITATGQRVTLRCSPRSGDLSVYWYQQSLDQGLQFLIQYYNGEERAKGNILERFSAQQFPDLHSELNLSSLELGDSALYFCASSVGAALTYEQYFGPGTRLTVT.

The chain has TRBV7-9 and TRBJ2-5; lacking DNA, the TRBD1 call made by TCRdb goes unchecked. The CDR3 has 14 amino acids. Germline V lookup: CDR1 SEHNR, CDR2 FQNEAQ (reference sequence). CDR3 sequence reads: CASSQTGRRETQYF.

The chain couples TRBV20-1 to TRBJ1-2; the D gene TCRdb calls, TRBD1, cannot be checked with no DNA. CDR3 length: 14 residues. Germline values: CDR1 DFQATT, CDR2 SNEGSKA (reference sequence). CDR3 amino acids: CSARVGDTYYGYTF.

The V gene is TRBV7-2, the J gene TRBJ2-7; the TCRdb call, TRBD2, lacks DNA for checking. Germline CDR1 and CDR2: SGHTA and FQGNSA. The CDR3 is 15 amino acids. The CDR3 region is CASSLGEASSYEQYF.

The chain recombines TRBV5-1 with TRBJ2-7; TCRdb picks TRBD1, but there is no DNA to check that call. CDR1 SGHRS and CDR2 YFSETQ come from the germline V gene. There are 15 residues in the CDR3. The CDR3 spells CASSLEGASAYEQYF. Drawing the rest from reference TRBV5-1 and TRBJ2-7, the complete variable domain is KAGVTQTPRYLIKTRGQQVTLSCSPISGHRSVSWYQQTPGQGLQFLFEYFSETQRNKGNFPGRFSGRQFSNSRSEMNVSTLELGDSALYLCASSLEGASAYEQYFGPGTRLTVT.

The V and J genes are TRBV12-3 or TRBV12-4 and TRBJ2-1; TCRdb proposes TRBD1, but this gene call is untestable without DNA. The CDR3 spans 15 residues. CDR3 protein: CASTETGIMDNEQFF.

This chain uses TRBV24-1 with TRBJ2-5. The CDR3 is made up of 15 amino acids. Germline loops: CDR1 KGHDR, CDR2 SFDVKD. The chain's CDR3 is CATSGPWGPQETQYF.

The V gene is TRBV6-2 or TRBV6-3, the J gene TRBJ1-5; the TRBD1 assignment by TCRdb is unverifiable without DNA. In germline, CDR1 is MNHEY, CDR2 SVGEGT. CDR3 length: 15 amino acids. This chain's CDR3 is CASLRSRGLDQPQHF.

The chain is built from TRBV29-1 and TRBJ1-2; the TCRdb call, TRBD1, lacks DNA for checking. Germline loops: CDR1 SQVTM, CDR2 ANQGSEA. The CDR3 contains 12 residues. CDR3 loop: CSERSLGGGYTF.

V gene TRBV7-2 combines with J gene TRBJ2-7; the D call from TCRdb, TRBD1, cannot be confirmed without DNA. The CDR3 spans 13 residues. The germline CDR1 and CDR2 sequences are SGHTA and FQGNSA. The CDR3 loop reads CASSQRQFNEQYF.

This chain joins TRBV5-1 and TRBJ2-7; TCRdb's assignment of TRBD2 cannot be checked, as there is no DNA. Germline assignment: CDR1 SGHRS and CDR2 YFSETQ. This CDR3 has 18 amino acids. CDR3 region: CASSSTGLAGGPTYEQYF.

The rearrangement joins TRBV7-9 to TRBJ2-2; the TRBD1 assignment by TCRdb is unverifiable without DNA. Germline CDR1 and CDR2: SEHNR and FQNEAQ (reference sequence). This CDR3 is 17 amino acids long. CDR3 sequence reads: CASSLTGFPANTGELFF.

The chain recombines TRBV29-1 with TRBJ2-2; the D call of TRBD2 rests on TCRdb alone, since no DNA is present to check it. This CDR3 has 14 residues. Germline CDR1 and CDR2: SQVTM and ANQGSEA. The CDR3 sequence is CSVASSGVTGELFF.

This chain's CDR3 is CASSLALLGEQFF. This sequence joins TRBV7-9 and TRBJ2-1. Per the germline V gene, CDR1 is SEHNR and CDR2 is FQNEAQ (reference sequence). This CDR3 contains 13 residues.